Each of the 10 T cell receptor beta chains below was sequenced from the same sample in a study of T cell changes during pregnancy in multiple sclerosis. Data came from immunoSEQ multiplex PCR; TCRdb stores just in-frame clones and leaves some out. The sample has 65,000 to 95,000 clones, 89% seen once. The material sequenced was peripheral blood, taken before pregnancy. The receptors stem from a female donor with multiple sclerosis, enrolled in a pregnancy study.

V gene TRBV10-3 combines with J gene TRBJ2-3, with D uncertain. The V gene's germline CDR1 is ENHRY and CDR2 SYGVKD. The CDR3 spans 19 residues. V lost 0 bases, J lost 1 base, and 20 bases lay in between. CDR3 in DNA: TGTGCCATCAGTGAGTCGAGTCAGCTACGCCCTCGGGGCACAGATACGCAGTATTTT. It is translated as CAISESSQLRPRGTDTQYF.

The rearrangement uses TRBV12-2 and TRBJ1-2; TRBD1 is taken as the D call from the table, unchecked against the DNA. TRBV12-2 is deemed a pseudogene. The CDR3 runs to 14 residues. The CDR3 reads CASRTRDSSYGYTF. Here the CDR3 DNA reads TGTGCAAGTCGCACCCGGGACAGCAGCTATGGCTACACCTTC.

The chain links TRBV19 to TRBJ1-2; D remains unclear. Germline V gene data show CDR1 as LNHDA and CDR2 as SQIVND (reference sequence). The CDR3 extends over 13 amino acids. V was shortened by 3 bases and J by 3 bases, with 8 bases between the two germline ends. CDR3 protein: CASSIQVDYGYTF. DNA for the CDR3: TGTGCCAGTAGTATCCAGGTGGACTATGGCTACACCTTC. Together with reference TRBV19 and TRBJ1-2, the CDR3 gives the full variable domain: DGGITQSPKYLFRKEGQNVTLSCEQNLNHDAMYWYRQDPGQGLRLIYYSQIVNDFQKGDIAEGYSVSREKKESFPLTVTSAQKNPTAFYLCASSIQVDYGYTFGSGTRLTVV.

This rearrangement joins TRBV6-5 to TRBJ2-7; a weak D match, TRBD2 (7 bases). From germline, CDR1 is MNHEY and CDR2 SVGAGI. The CDR3 spans 13 residues. Trimming removed 10 bases from V and 4 bases from J, with 17 bases in between. The CDR3 DNA follows: TGTGCCACCTCCGGGGGGCGCGGGTACGAGCAGTACTTC. Amino acid sequence: CATSGGRGYEQYF.

This rearrangement joins TRBV27 to TRBJ2-1; 7 positions match TRBD2. The V gene end was trimmed by 6 bases and the J gene end by 12 bases; junction bases not matched to a gene: 11. Germline CDR1 and CDR2: MNHEY and SMNVEV (reference sequence). The CDR3 is made up of 13 amino acids. In DNA, the CDR3 is TGTGCCAGCAGGGCGACTAGCCGCGTGGGGCAGTTCTTC. This encodes CASRATSRVGQFF.

This rearrangement joins TRBV30 to TRBJ1-1; D might be TRBD1 (5 bases). V lost 0 bases, J lost 4 bases, and 9 bases lay in between. CDR3 length: 13 amino acids. Germline CDR1 GTSNPN, CDR2 SVGIG (reference sequence). CDR3 residues: CAWSVIRGTEAFF. Written as DNA, the CDR3 is TGTGCCTGGAGTGTAATAAGGGGCACTGAAGCTTTCTTT.

The chain links TRBV19 to TRBJ2-2; D not resolved. This CDR3 has 13 amino acids. The germline CDR1 and CDR2 sequences are LNHDA and SQIVND (reference sequence). V shed 6 bases and J shed 1 base, with 6 bases lying between them. The CDR3 DNA is TGTGCCAGTAGGGCGGTGAACACCGGGGAGCTGTTTTTT. This codes for CASRAVNTGELFF. The whole variable domain, filled in from reference TRBV19 and TRBJ2-2, reads DGGITQSPKYLFRKEGQNVTLSCEQNLNHDAMYWYRQDPGQGLRLIYYSQIVNDFQKGDIAEGYSVSREKKESFPLTVTSAQKNPTAFYLCASRAVNTGELFFGEGSRLTVL.

V and J are TRBV5-5 and TRBJ1-1, with a possible D match to TRBD1 (6 bases). Germline CDR1 is SGHKS and CDR2 is YYEKEE (reference sequence). The CDR3 length is 14 residues. V was shortened by 3 bases and J by 6 bases, with 15 bases between the two germline ends. CDR3 sequence: CASSWTARNPEAFF. Written as DNA, the CDR3 is TGTGCCAGCAGCTGGACAGCTAGGAATCCTGAAGCTTTCTTT.

The V call is TRBV7-8, the J call TRBJ1-6, with 10 bases identical to TRBD1. The germline CDR1 and CDR2 sequences are SGHVS and FQNEAQ. V shed 4 bases, J shed 0 bases, and the junction held 6 bases outside the gene matches. The CDR3 is 18 amino acids. The CDR3 nucleotides read TGTGCCAGCAGCTCTGGGACAGGGGTGAGCTCCTATAATTCACCCCTCCACTTT. It encodes CASSSGTGVSSYNSPLHF.

This chain joins TRBV7-2 and TRBJ2-5; tentatively, D is TRBD2 (6 bases). V lost 2 bases to trimming and J lost 5 bases, with 12 bases between them. This CDR3 comprises 14 residues. Germline CDR1 reads SGHTA; CDR2 reads FQGNSA. This CDR3 is CASSLYGGGETQYF. For the CDR3, the DNA is TGTGCCAGCAGCTTATACGGGGGTGGGGAGACCCAGTACTTC.